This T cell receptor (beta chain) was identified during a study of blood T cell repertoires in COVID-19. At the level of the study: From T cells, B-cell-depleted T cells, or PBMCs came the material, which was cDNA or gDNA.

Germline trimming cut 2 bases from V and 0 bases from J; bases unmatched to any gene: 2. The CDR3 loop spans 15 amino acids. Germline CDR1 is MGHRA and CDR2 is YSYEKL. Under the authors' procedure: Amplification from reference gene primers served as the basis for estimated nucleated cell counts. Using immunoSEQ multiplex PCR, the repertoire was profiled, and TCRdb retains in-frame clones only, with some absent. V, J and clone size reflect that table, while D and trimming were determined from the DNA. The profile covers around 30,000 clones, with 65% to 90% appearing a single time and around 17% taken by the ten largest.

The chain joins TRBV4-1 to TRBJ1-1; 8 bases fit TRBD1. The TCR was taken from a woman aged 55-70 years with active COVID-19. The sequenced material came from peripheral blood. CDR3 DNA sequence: TGCGCCAGCAGCCAACGGGACAGGTTGAACACTGAAGCTTTCTTT. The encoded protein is CASSQRDRLNTEAFF.